This section outlines one T cell receptor (beta chain) sequence together with its context. TCR beta CDR3 regions were amplified from RNA. Using the HTBI primer set, a first-round RT-PCR was run on the TCR CDR3. TCRdb reanalysed the multiplex PCR reads using MiXCR and keeps one entry per CDR3 protein. Of just under 750,000 distinct CDR3 sequences in the sample, around a third were seen once. Clinical symptoms, serum thyroxine and TRAb, thyroid ultrasound and orbital computed tomography were used for the diagnoses. PBMCs were obtained from over 8.5 ml fresh peripheral blood. These data are taken from a study of T cells in Graves' hyperthyroidism and ophthalmopathy. With 8 bases clipped from V and 4 bases from J, the junction kept 9 bases outside the gene matches. Germline V CDR1 and CDR2: MNHNS, SASEGT. The CDR3 runs to 14 residues.

This TCR was recovered from a woman aged 40 to 50 with Graves' hyperthyroidism. The chain uses TRBV6-1 and TRBJ2-7; 9 nucleotides agree with TRBD1. Sequenced: blood. CDR3 in amino acids: CASFGTGTQYEQYF. Here the CDR3 DNA reads TGTGCCAGCTTCGGGACAGGGACCCAATACGAGCAGTACTTC.